This TCR beta chain comes out of a study of blood T cell repertoires in COVID-19. Original analysis: Amplifying reference gene primers gave estimates of nucleated cell counts. Profiling relied on immunoSEQ multiplex PCR, and the TCRdb table lists in-frame clones only, not all of them. The V and J calls and clone size are taken from that table; D and trimming were inferred from the DNA. The profile shows 310,000 or so clones, 87% of them singletons. The table lists this clone with a few counts. Each recovered donor of Cohort 3 presented with two negative PCRs, clearance, or symptom resolution. The CDR3 spans 13 residues. V was pared by 8 bases and J by 0 bases, with 5 bases between. Germline loops: CDR1 SEHNR, CDR2 FQNEAQ (reference sequence).

Material for sequencing was PBMCs or T cells enriched from blood (not recorded which). The chain links TRBV7-9 to TRBJ1-6; D is uncertain. The receptor was derived from a woman between 18 and 29 years old who had recovered from COVID-19. CDR3 sequence: CASSSSYNSPLHF. The CDR3 DNA reads as TGTGCCAGCTCGAGCTCCTATAATTCACCCCTCCACTTT.